Many counts were recorded for the clone carrying this TCR beta chain. Its antigen is still unknown. The entry originates in a study of Graves' ophthalmopathy and Graves' hyperthyroidism. Broader study findings: Most expanded thyroid clonotypes above 0.001 frequency also appeared in blood.

Certain patients, namely those with other autoimmune diseases, uncontrolled infections, pregnancy or lactation, were excluded. The diagnosis combined clinical symptoms, thyroxine, TRAb, thyroid ultrasound and orbital computed tomography scans. The CDR3 runs 15 residues. CDR1 LNHNV and CDR2 YYDKDF come from the germline V gene (reference sequence). The ends were cut back, 4 bases at V and 4 bases at J, with 14 bases in the middle. Amplification targeted the TCR beta CDR3 regions, with RNA transcripts as the source material. Following a first-round RT-PCR that used HTBI primers, a second-round multiplex PCR was carried out. One entry per CDR3 protein, called by TCRdb with MiXCR from the multiplex PCR reads. The table has approximately 1.2 million distinct CDR3 sequences, about 35% seen once.

The TCR comes from an adult man with Graves' hyperthyroidism. The sequenced sample consisted of peripheral blood or thyroid tissue (not recorded which). The chain recombines TRBV15 with TRBJ1-5, with a possible D match to TRBD1 (5 bases). CDR3 DNA sequence: TGTGCCACCAGCAACACCCGGGGGTTAAATCAGCCCCAGCATTTT. Translation: CATSNTRGLNQPQHF.